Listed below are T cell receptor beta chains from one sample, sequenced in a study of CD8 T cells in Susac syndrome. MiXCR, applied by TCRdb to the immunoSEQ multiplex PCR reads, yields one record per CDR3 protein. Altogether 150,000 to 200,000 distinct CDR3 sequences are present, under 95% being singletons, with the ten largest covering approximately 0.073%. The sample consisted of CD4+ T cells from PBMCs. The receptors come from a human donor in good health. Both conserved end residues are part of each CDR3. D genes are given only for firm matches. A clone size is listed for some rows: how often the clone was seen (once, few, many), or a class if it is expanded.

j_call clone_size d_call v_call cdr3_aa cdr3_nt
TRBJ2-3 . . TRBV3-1 CASSLLDTQYF TGTGCCAGCAGCCTGCTTGATACGCAGTATTTT
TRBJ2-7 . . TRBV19 CASSPGGAQSYEQYF TGTGCCAGTAGTCCCGGTGGGGCCCAGTCCTACGAGCAGTACTTC
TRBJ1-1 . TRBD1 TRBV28 CASSPVTGVNTEAFF TGTGCCAGCAGTCCGGTCACAGGGGTGAACACTGAAGCTTTCTTT
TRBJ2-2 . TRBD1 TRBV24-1 CATSEAGTGAAGELFF TGTGCCACCAGTGAGGCCGGGACAGGGGCCGCCGGGGAGCTGTTTTTT
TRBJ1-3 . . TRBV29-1 CSVGAQSGNTIYF TGCAGCGTTGGCGCTCAGTCTGGAAACACCATATATTTT
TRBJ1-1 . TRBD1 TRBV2 CASREQGATGTEAFF TGTGCCAGCAGGGAACAGGGGGCGACCGGCACTGAAGCTTTCTTT
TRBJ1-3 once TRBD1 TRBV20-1 CSAAQGAGGNTIYF TGCAGTGCTGCACAGGGGGCAGGTGGAAACACCATATATTTT
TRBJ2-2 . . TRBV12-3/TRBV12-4 CASRNLAGELFF TGTGCCAGCAGAAACTTGGCCGGGGAGCTGTTTTTT
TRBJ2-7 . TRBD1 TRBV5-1 CASSSGQATYEQYF TGCGCCAGCAGCTCGGGACAGGCCACCTACGAGCAGTACTTC
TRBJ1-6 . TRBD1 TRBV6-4 CASSAPDRVRGNSPLHF TGTGCCAGCAGTGCCCCGGACAGGGTGAGGGGTAACTCACCCCTCCACTTT
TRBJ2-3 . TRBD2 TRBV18 CASSPRQILAGSTDTQYF TGTGCCAGCTCACCCCGTCAAATACTAGCGGGGAGCACAGATACGCAGTATTTT
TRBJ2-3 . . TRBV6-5 CASSYGGAISTDTQYF TGTGCCAGCAGTTACGGGGGGGCTATTAGTACAGATACGCAGTATTTT
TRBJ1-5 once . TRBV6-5 CASSYYYNQPQHF TGTGCCAGCAGTTATTACTACAATCAGCCCCAGCATTTT
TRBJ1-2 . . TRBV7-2 CASSPRAHGYTF TGTGCCAGCAGCCCCCGTGCCCATGGCTACACCTTC
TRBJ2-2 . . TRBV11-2 CASRGVAVTGELFF TGTGCCAGCAGGGGGGTAGCGGTCACCGGGGAGCTGTTTTTT
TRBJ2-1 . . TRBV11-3 CASSRRGYNEQFF TGTGCCAGCAGCCGGAGGGGCTACAATGAGCAGTTCTTC
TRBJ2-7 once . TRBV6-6 CASSTILNSYEQYF TGTGCCAGCAGTACCATCTTAAACTCCTACGAGCAGTACTTC
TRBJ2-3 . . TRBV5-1 CASSLAMGSTDTQYF TGCGCCAGCAGCTTGGCAATGGGAAGCACAGATACGCAGTATTTT
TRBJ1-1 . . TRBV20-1 CSAQGPKNTEAFF TGCAGTGCACAGGGACCGAAGAACACTGAAGCTTTCTTT
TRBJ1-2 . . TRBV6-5 CATRADSNYGYTF TGTGCCACTCGAGCGGACAGTAACTATGGCTACACCTTC
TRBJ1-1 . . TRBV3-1 CASSQDVASEAFF TGTGCCAGCAGCCAAGATGTCGCGTCTGAAGCTTTCTTT
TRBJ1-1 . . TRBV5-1 CASRPGVGTEAFF TGCGCCAGCAGACCAGGGGTAGGAACTGAAGCTTTCTTT
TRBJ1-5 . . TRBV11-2 CASSLDNINQPQHF TGTGCCAGCAGCTTAGATAATATCAATCAGCCCCAGCATTTT
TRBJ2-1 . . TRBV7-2 CASSLGTPSSYNEQFF TGTGCCAGCAGCTTAGGGACGCCTAGCTCCTACAATGAGCAGTTCTTC